What follows describes a single T cell receptor beta chain. Its antigen is currently unknown. Trimming cost V 6 bases and J 10 bases, with 19 bases left between them. Germline values: CDR1 MNHEY, CDR2 SMNVEV (reference sequence). There are 15 residues in the CDR3. This entry is derived from a study of T cells after yellow fever vaccination. General study results and limits: Reappearance after the booster was observed for most primary-vaccination clones (around 96% CD4, more than 70% CD8).

UMIs and a universal primer site were added when TCR cDNA was made by 5'RACE template switching. One entry per CDR3 protein, called by TCRdb with MiXCR from the 5' RACE reads. The repertoire holds a few hundred thousand distinct CDR3 sequences, about a sixth seen once, with around 16% in the top ten. This receptor was identified in a young man who received the YFV17D yellow fever vaccine. Material: PBMCs, obtained around 5 days after the first yellow fever vaccination. This rearrangement joins TRBV27 to TRBJ1-6, with TRBD1 as a possible D gene (6 bases). CDR3 region: CASSLQGVFASPLHF. The DNA of the CDR3 is TGTGCCAGCAGCCTACAGGGAGTTTTTGCCTCACCCCTCCACTTT.